This T cell receptor (beta chain) was found in a study of sequential checkpoint blockade in melanoma. Study background: Arm A got nivolumab then ipilimumab; arm B the reverse, 1:1. Maintenance nivolumab came after either treatment sequence.

The treatment: randomized to nivolumab then ipilimumab (arm A) or the reverse (arm B). DNA-damaging chemotherapy had not been given to any patient beforehand. PBMC sorting kept live CD3+CD8+ cells without CD19 or CD56. This clone showed up just once. Clones were read by immunoSEQ multiplex PCR, and TCRdb kept only the in-frame ones, dropping some. The sample carries 10,000 or so clones, more than 55% recorded once. Trimming cost V 5 bases and J 1 base, with 17 bases left between them. CDR3 length: 16 amino acids. Germline assignment: CDR1 MNHEY and CDR2 SMNVEV (reference sequence). The receptor comes from a human donor with melanoma. The sequencing here drew on CD8+ T cells sorted from blood (inferred from file names), taken from a patient given nivolumab and ipilimumab in sequence. The chain employs TRBV27 and TRBJ2-5, with D possibly TRBD1 on 6 matching bases. Written as DNA, the CDR3 is TGTGCCAGCAGTCTGACAGGTGGGGCCCTCCAAGAGACCCAGTACTTC. Protein: CASSLTGGALQETQYF.